The rows below give T cell receptor beta chains drawn from one sample of a study of OX40 agonist ivuxolimab in advanced cancers. Sequencing used immunoSEQ multiplex PCR; TCRdb keeps in-frame clones, though not all of them. The table records tens of thousands of clones, 82% of them present only once. Here the sequenced sample was CD4+ or CD8+ T cells sorted from blood, taken in a trial of the OX40 agonist ivuxolimab. The receptors here all came from an adult with an advanced solid tumor such as melanoma, head and neck, liver or kidney cancer. Each CDR3 is given with its conserved first and last residue. A D gene is named only where the DNA matches it firmly. For some rows the clone size is stated as once, few or many, or as a class when expanded; others skip it.

TRBD1,TRBJ1-1,TRBV30,few,CAWSRDRRTEAFF,TGTGCCTGGAGTCGGGACAGAAGGACTGAAGCTTTCTTT
NA,TRBJ1-1,TRBV4-2,NA,CASSQEGQLMNTEAFF,TGTGCCAGCAGCCAAGAAGGGCAGCTAATGAACACTGAAGCTTTCTTT
NA,TRBJ2-7,TRBV5-1,NA,CASSSPGYEQYF,TGCGCCAGCAGCTCTCCGGGCTACGAGCAGTACTTC
TRBD1,TRBJ1-5,TRBV19,NA,CASSTPPGTGGGNQPQHF,TGTGCCAGTAGTACCCCTCCCGGGACAGGGGGCGGCAATCAGCCCCAGCATTTT
NA,TRBJ1-1,TRBV5-1,NA,CASSPESFSEAFF,TGCGCCAGCAGCCCCGAATCATTTTCTGAAGCTTTCTTT
TRBD2,TRBJ2-7,TRBV10-3,NA,CAISSSGQARGLAGSYEQYF,TGTGCCATCAGTTCCTCGGGACAGGCCCGGGGACTAGCGGGGTCCTACGAGCAGTACTTC
NA,TRBJ1-1,TRBV5-1,NA,CASSLALGGDTEAFF,TGCGCCAGCAGCTTGGCCCTAGGAGGAGATACTGAAGCTTTCTTT
TRBD2,TRBJ2-1,TRBV5-4,few,CASSLGLRTSGGNEQFF,TGTGCCAGCAGCTTGGGCCTACGGACTAGCGGGGGGAATGAGCAGTTCTTC
NA,TRBJ2-1,TRBV2,NA,CASNLGNTNEQFF,TGTGCCAGCAACTTGGGGAATACAAATGAGCAGTTCTTC
NA,TRBJ1-2,TRBV5-4,NA,CASSLAGAGGYGYTF,TGTGCCAGCAGCTTGGCGGGCGCGGGAGGCTATGGCTACACCTTC
TRBD1,TRBJ1-1,TRBV5-4,NA,CASSSRQGFNTEAFF,TGTGCCAGCAGCTCGCGACAGGGATTTAACACTGAAGCTTTCTTT
NA,TRBJ1-2,TRBV19,few,CASRGDYGYTF,TGTGCCAGCAGGGGAGACTATGGCTACACCTTC
NA,TRBJ2-5,TRBV7-2,few,CASSLWGAGETQYF,TGTGCCAGCAGCTTATGGGGGGCCGGAGAGACCCAGTACTTC
NA,TRBJ1-2,TRBV2,medium-sized,CASRAAIANYGYTF,TGTGCCAGCAGGGCAGCAATAGCTAACTATGGCTACACCTTC
NA,TRBJ2-5,TRBV11-2,NA,CASSALLINQETQYF,TGTGCCAGCAGTGCATTGTTAATCAACCAAGAGACCCAGTACTTC
TRBD1,TRBJ1-6,TRBV5-4,NA,CASSLDRDRNSPLHF,TGTGCCAGCAGCCTGGATCGGGACAGAAATTCACCCCTCCACTTT